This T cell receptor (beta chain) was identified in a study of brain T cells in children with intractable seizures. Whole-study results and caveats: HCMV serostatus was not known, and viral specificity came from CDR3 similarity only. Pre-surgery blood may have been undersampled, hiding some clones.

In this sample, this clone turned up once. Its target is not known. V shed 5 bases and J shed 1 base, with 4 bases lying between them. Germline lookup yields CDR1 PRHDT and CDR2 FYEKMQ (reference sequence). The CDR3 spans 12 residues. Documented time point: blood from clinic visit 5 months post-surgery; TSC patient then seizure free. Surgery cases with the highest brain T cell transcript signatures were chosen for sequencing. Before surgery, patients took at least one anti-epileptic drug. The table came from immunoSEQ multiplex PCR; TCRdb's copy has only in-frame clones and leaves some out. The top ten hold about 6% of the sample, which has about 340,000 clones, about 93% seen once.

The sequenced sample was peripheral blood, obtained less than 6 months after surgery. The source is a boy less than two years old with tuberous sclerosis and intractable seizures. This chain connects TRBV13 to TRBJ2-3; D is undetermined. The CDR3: CASSIGTDTQYF. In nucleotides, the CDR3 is TGTGCCAGCAGCATTGGCACAGATACGCAGTATTTT.